This T cell receptor (beta chain) was recorded in a study of T cells in Graves' hyperthyroidism and ophthalmopathy. Overall study: Staff took peripheral blood when the initial diagnosis was made, before any treatment began.

CDR1 and CDR2 (germline): SGHDT, YYEEEE. CDR3 length: 21 residues. The J segment lost 4 bases and the V segment lost 4 bases, leaving 19 bases of the junction unmatched. Amplification of TCR beta CDR3 regions was performed using RNA transcripts as template. The primer set for the first-round RT-PCR of the TCR CDR3 was HTBI. Via MiXCR, TCRdb re-called the multiplex PCR reads, giving one row per CDR3 protein. The sample consists of around 690,000 distinct CDR3 sequences, around 21% of them appearing once. This clonotype was recorded a few times. This sequence originates from a man aged 25 to 40 with Graves' ophthalmopathy. Sequencing was carried out using blood. This sequence joins TRBV5-6 and TRBJ2-3, with 15 bases that match TRBD2. The CDR3 nucleotides are TGTGCCAGCAGCGTAGACAGGGATTTCGGACTAGCGGGAGGGCCTGCAGATACGCAGTATTTT. Translation gives CASSVDRDFGLAGGPADTQYF.